This T cell receptor (beta chain) was identified during a study of T-cell reconstitution after alpha-beta-depleted transplantation in children (dated by TCRdb to about 2016). Broadly, across the study: T-cell immune reconstitution after TCRalphabeta/CD19-depleted allogeneic hematopoietic cell transplantation in children was quantitatively tracked in the study by means of TCR repertoire profiling.

Libraries were built with PCR. Sequencing used an Illumina HiSeq 2500. TCR libraries were prepared with molecular barcoding, using unique molecular identifiers to normalize TCRbeta repertoire quantification. Through fastp at Q25 and MiXCR, TCRdb rebuilt clones from the public reads, retaining in-frame beta chains. Here each entry gathers all rows of one CDR3 protein and keeps the most common genes and DNA. Recorded for this sample are hundreds of thousands of distinct CDR3 sequences; approximately 17% of them occurred a single time. Over 0.95% of the sample lies in the top ten. To note about this clonotype: Its antigen target is currently unknown. No per-base quality is available; no much larger clone lies one base away.

Reading the germline V gene gives CDR1 ENHRY and CDR2 SYGVKD. Reading from cysteine to phenylalanine, the CDR3 counts 16 amino acids. Left in the record is the CDR3 DNA by itself, 48 bases read in frame from the first base. V is shortened by 2 bases, J by 4 bases, and the region joining them spans 14 bases. The receptor was isolated from a human donor who donated a stem cell graft to a child with acute myeloid leukemia. The sample here was PBMCs from the stem cell graft donor, taken from the stem cell graft. The sequence joins TRBV10-3 to TRBJ2-2; the D gene is unclear. The CDR3 has the sequence CAISERGLLATGELFF. The sequenced DNA is TGTGCCATCAGTGAGAGAGGCCTCCTCGCCACCGGGGAGCTGTTTTTT.